One sample yielded the 2 T cell receptor beta chains listed below, sequenced in a study of metastatic and nonmetastatic thyroid tumors. TCRdb re-called the PCR reads with MiXCR. The table has tens of thousands of clones, roughly 25% seen once. No patient received treatment before thyroid surgery. The sequencing sample was made of blood. These receptors were collected from a female donor with papillary thyroid cancer or a benign thyroid nodule (not recorded which). Some clones in this sample may be carry-over from other donors' samples.

The rearrangement uses TRBV7-8 and TRBJ1-5, with a tentative D call TRBD1 (6 bases). V lost 6 bases to trimming and J lost 7 bases, with 19 bases between them. The CDR3 sequence is 15 residues long. Germline V CDR1 and CDR2: SGHVS, FQNEAQ. CDR3 nucleotide sequence: TGTGCCAGCAGTCCCGGGACAAGGGAGGCCCAGCCCCAGCATTTT. Its translation: CASSPGTREAQPQHF. Drawing the rest from reference TRBV7-8 and TRBJ1-5, the complete variable domain is GAGVSQSPRYKVAKRGQDVALRCDPISGHVSLFWYQQALGQGPEFLTYFQNEAQLDKSGLPSDRFFAERPEGSVSTLKIQRTQQEDSAVYLCASSPGTREAQPQHFGDGTRLSIL.

The chain joins TRBV6-1 to TRBJ1-2, with 7 bases fitting TRBD1. CDR1 is MNHNS and CDR2 is SASEGT in the germline V gene. The ends lost 7 bases at V and 4 bases at J; junction bases unmatched: 6. The CDR3 spans 13 residues. The CDR3: CASTRTGAYGYTF. The CDR3 DNA reads TGTGCCAGCACCAGAACAGGGGCCTATGGCTACACCTTC.